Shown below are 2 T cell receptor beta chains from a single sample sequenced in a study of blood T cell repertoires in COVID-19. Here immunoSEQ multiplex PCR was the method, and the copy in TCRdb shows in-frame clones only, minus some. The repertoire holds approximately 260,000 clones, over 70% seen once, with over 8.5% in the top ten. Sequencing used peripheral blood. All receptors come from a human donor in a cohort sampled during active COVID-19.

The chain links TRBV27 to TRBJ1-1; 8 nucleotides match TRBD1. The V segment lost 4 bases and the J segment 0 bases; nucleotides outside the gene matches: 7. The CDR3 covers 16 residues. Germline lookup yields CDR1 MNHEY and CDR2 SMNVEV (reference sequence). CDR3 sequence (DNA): TGTGCCAGCAGTTCGCAGGGGGCCTTAATGAACACTGAAGCTTTCTTT. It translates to CASSSQGALMNTEAFF.

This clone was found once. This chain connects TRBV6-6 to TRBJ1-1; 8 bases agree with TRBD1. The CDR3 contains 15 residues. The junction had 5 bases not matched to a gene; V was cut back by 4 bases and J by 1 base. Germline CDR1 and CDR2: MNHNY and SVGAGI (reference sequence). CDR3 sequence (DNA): TGTGCCAGCAGTTTCCTACAGGGGGGGAACACTGAAGCTTTCTTT. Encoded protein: CASSFLQGGNTEAFF.